A selection of T cell receptor beta chains follows, all from one sample in a study of blood T cell repertoires in COVID-19. The assay was immunoSEQ multiplex PCR, and TCRdb's table has in-frame clones only and misses some. The table includes some 43,000 clones, about four fifths detected once. The sample comprised peripheral blood. The source of these receptors is a man in his forties with active or convalescent COVID-19. Both conserved end residues are part of each CDR3.

j_call,v_call,cdr3_aa
TRBJ2-7,TRBV6-5,CASSYSLAGAAYEQYF
TRBJ2-3,TRBV7-9,CASSPGTGGGSTDTQYF
TRBJ2-2,TRBV5-6,CASSPYLPGELFF
TRBJ2-2,TRBV7-2,CASSFLGLGGTNTGELFF
TRBJ1-2,TRBV30,CAGSGGERYGYTF
TRBJ2-7,TRBV29-1,CSVIPGSHEQYF
TRBJ1-5,TRBV7-8,CASSPGGQVSQSNQPQHF
TRBJ2-3,TRBV6-2/TRBV6-3,CASSYYALGTDTQYF
TRBJ2-7,TRBV28,CASSRYPGQGSEQYF
TRBJ1-1,TRBV30,CAWSELQENTEAFF
TRBJ2-2,TRBV5-1,CASSSYRTLTGKNTGELFF
TRBJ2-7,TRBV6-5,CASSTIGLHYEQYF